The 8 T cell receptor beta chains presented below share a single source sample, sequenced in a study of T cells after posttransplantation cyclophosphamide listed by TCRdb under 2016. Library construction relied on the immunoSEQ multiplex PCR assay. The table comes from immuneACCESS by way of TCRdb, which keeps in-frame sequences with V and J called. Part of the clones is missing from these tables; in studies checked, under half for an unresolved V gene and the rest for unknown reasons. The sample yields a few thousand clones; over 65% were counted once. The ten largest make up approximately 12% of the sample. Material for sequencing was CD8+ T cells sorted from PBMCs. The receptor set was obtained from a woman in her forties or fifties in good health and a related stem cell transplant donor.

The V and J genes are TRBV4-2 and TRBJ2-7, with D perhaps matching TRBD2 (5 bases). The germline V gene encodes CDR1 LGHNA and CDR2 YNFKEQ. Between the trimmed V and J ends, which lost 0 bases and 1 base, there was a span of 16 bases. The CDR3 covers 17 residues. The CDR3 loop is CASSQEGSSWRSYEQYF. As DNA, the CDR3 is TGTGCCAGCAGCCAAGAAGGGTCGTCTTGGAGGTCCTACGAGCAGTACTTC.

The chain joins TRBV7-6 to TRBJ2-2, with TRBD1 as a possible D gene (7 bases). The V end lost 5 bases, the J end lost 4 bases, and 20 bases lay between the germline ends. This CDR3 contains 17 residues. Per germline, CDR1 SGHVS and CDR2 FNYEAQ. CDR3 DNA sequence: TGTGCCAGCAGCCGCGGGACAGCGATAAGGGGCACCGGGGAGCTGTTTTTT. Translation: CASSRGTAIRGTGELFF.

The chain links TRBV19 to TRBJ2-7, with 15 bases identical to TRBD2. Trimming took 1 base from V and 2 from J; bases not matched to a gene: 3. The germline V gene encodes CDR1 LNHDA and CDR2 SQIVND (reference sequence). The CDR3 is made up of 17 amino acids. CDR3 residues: CASSIAGLAGGTYEQYF. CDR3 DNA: TGTGCCAGTAGTATAGCAGGACTAGCGGGGGGGACCTACGAGCAGTACTTC.

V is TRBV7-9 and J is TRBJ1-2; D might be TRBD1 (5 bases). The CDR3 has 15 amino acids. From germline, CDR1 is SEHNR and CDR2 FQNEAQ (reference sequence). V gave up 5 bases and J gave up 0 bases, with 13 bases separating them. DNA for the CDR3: TGTGCCAGCAGCCGAGGGACGGGAGCTAACTATGGCTACACCTTC. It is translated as CASSRGTGANYGYTF.

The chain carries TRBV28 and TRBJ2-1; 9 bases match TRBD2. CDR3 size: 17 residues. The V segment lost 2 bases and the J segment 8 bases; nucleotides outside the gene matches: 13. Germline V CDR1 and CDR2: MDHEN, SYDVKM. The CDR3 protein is CASSLRAGLAGRYEQFF. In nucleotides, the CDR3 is TGTGCCAGCAGTTTACGCGCCGGGCTAGCGGGACGCTATGAGCAGTTCTTC. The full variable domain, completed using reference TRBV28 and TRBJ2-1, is DVKVTQSSRYLVKRTGEKVFLECVQDMDHENMFWYRQDPGLGLRLIYFSYDVKMKEKGDIPEGYSVSREKKERFSLILESASTNQTSMYLCASSLRAGLAGRYEQFFGPGTRLTVL.

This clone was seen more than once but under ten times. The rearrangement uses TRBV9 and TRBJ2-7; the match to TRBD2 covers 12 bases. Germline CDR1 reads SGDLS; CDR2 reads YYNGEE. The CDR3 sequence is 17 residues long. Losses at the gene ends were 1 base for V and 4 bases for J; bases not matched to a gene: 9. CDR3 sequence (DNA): TGTGCCAGCAGCGTAAATCCCAGAACTAGCGGGGGGTACGAGCAGTACTTC. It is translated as CASSVNPRTSGGYEQYF.

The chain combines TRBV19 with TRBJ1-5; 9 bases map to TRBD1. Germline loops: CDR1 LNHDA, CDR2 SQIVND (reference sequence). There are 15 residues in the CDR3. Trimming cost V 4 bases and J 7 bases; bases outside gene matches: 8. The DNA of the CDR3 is TGTGCCAGTAGTACGGACAGGGGTGACGGACAGCCCCAGCATTTT. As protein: CASSTDRGDGQPQHF.

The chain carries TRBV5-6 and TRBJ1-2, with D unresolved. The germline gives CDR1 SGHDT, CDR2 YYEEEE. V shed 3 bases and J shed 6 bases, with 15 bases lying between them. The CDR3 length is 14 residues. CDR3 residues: CASSSSPVSDGYTF. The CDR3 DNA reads TGTGCCAGCAGCTCCTCCCCTGTCAGCGATGGCTACACCTTC.